This entry features one T cell receptor (beta chain) sequence. What it recognizes is unknown. The V gene's germline CDR1 is MNHEY and CDR2 SMNVEV (reference sequence). This CDR3 has 18 residues. V was clipped by 6 bases and J by 1 base; unmatched bases: 15. Assay used: immunoSEQ multiplex PCR; TCRdb lists only in-frame clones, some missing. The table records about 30,000 clones, roughly 92% of them present only once. The sample comes from a study of PD-1 blockade in classical Hodgkin lymphoma. Study observations and caveats: In newly diagnosed patients, baseline TCR diversity was reportedly below that of healthy donors.

Time point here: newly diagnosed, previously untreated cHL patient sample. The clonotype comes from a human donor with classical Hodgkin lymphoma. This chain connects TRBV27 to TRBJ2-5; TRBD2 matches 9 bases. Material: peripheral blood mononuclear cells (PBMCs). CDR3 DNA sequence: TGTGCCAGCAGCCCAATTTACTCACTAGCGGGCGCCCAAGAGACCCAGTACTTC. This gives the protein CASSPIYSLAGAQETQYF.